A selection of T cell receptor beta chains follows, all from one sample in a study of technical replicates of blood from a handful of donors. Repertoires were generated with immunoSEQ multiplex PCR, while TCRdb's copy carries only in-frame clones and drops some. The sample includes tens of thousands of clones, roughly 96% of them seen just once. The source material was T cells isolated from PBMCs. These receptors were taken from a human donor in good health. CDR3s include the opening cysteine and the closing phenylalanine or tryptophan. The order of the fields is V gene, clone size, CDR3 length, D gene, J gene, CDR3 DNA, CDR3 protein. A D gene is named only where the DNA matches it firmly. The size field is filled for only some rows; it gives once, few, many or a size class.

>TRBV5-6|-|15|-|TRBJ1-1
TGTGCCAGCAGCTCTGGTGGGCCCATGAACACTGAAGCTTTCTTT
CASSSGGPMNTEAFF
>TRBV5-6|-|13|-|TRBJ2-5
TGTGCCAGCAGCTTGAGGGGTCAGGAGACCCAGTACTTC
CASSLRGQETQYF
>TRBV4-1|-|14|-|TRBJ2-7
TGCGCCAGCAGCCGACAGTTTACCTCCTACGAGCAGTACTTC
CASSRQFTSYEQYF
>TRBV30|-|13|-|TRBJ1-4
TGTGCCTGGACGGGGTCAACTAATGAAAAACTGTTTTTT
CAWTGSTNEKLFF
>TRBV28|-|13|-|TRBJ1-2
TGTGCCAGCAGTCCGGCCAGGCGCTATGGCTACACCTTC
CASSPARRYGYTF
>TRBV5-1|-|15|-|TRBJ2-7
TGCGCCAGCAGCTTGGAGTACAGGCCCGCCTACGAGCAGTACTTC
CASSLEYRPAYEQYF
>TRBV6-1|-|14|TRBD1|TRBJ1-2
TGTGCCAGCAGTGTATCCGGGACAGAAGTTGGCTACACCTTC
CASSVSGTEVGYTF
>TRBV28|-|15|-|TRBJ1-1
TGTGCCAGCAGCTCATCCCGGGGGGCGGCGGGTGGTGCTTTCTTT
CASSSSRGAAGGAFF
>TRBV28|-|14|TRBD1|TRBJ1-1
TGTGCCAGCACGACAGGGGGCTCGAACACTGAAGCTTTCTTT
CASTTGGSNTEAFF
>TRBV28|-|14|-|TRBJ1-3
TGTGCCAGCGCACAGGGTAGCGCTGGAAACACCATATATTTT
CASAQGSAGNTIYF
>TRBV30|-|14|-|TRBJ1-5
TGTGCCTGGACGGTGGGCCTTAGCAATCAGCCCCAGCATTTT
CAWTVGLSNQPQHF
>TRBV6-1|-|14|TRBD1|TRBJ2-3
TGTGCCTCAGACCAGGACAGGGAAATAGATACGCAGTATTTT
CASDQDREIDTQYF
>TRBV6-1|once|14|-|TRBJ1-2
TGTGCCAGCAGTGAAGATTGGGCCAGCCCTGGCTACACCTTC
CASSEDWASPGYTF
>TRBV7-9|once|14|-|TRBJ1-4
TGTGCCAGCAGCTTATGGGGGGAAGGGGAAAAACTGTTTTTT
CASSLWGEGEKLFF
>TRBV6-5|-|16|-|TRBJ2-7
TGTGCCAGCAGTTACTCGATAGTCAGGATCCCCTACGAGCAGTACTTC
CASSYSIVRIPYEQYF
>TRBV5-1|-|16|-|TRBJ2-3
TGCGCCAGCAGCTTGGTTGGGCGTGCCCCCACAGATACGCAGTATTTT
CASSLVGRAPTDTQYF
>TRBV5-1|-|14|TRBD1|TRBJ2-5
TGCGCCAGCAGCTCTGGGACAGCCCAAGAGACCCAGTACTTC
CASSSGTAQETQYF
>TRBV7-8|-|16|TRBD1|TRBJ1-5
TGTGCCAGCAGCCCCCGGTTTAACAGGGGCGATCAGCCCCAGCATTTT
CASSPRFNRGDQPQHF
>TRBV14|-|14|-|TRBJ1-2
TGTGCCAGCAGCCAAGTCGGGGGATCCTATGGCTACACCTTC
CASSQVGGSYGYTF
>TRBV6-5|-|14|-|TRBJ1-5
TGTGCCAGCAGTTACCAGGGTGGCAATCAGCCCCAGCATTTT
CASSYQGGNQPQHF
>TRBV19|-|17|TRBD1|TRBJ2-7
TGTGCCAGTAGTAAAGCCGCGGACAGGGGCCACTCCTACGAGCAGTACTTC
CASSKAADRGHSYEQYF
>TRBV5-1|-|17|TRBD1|TRBJ2-5
TGCGCCAGCAGCTCCACCCTGACAGGGGGATATATTGAGACCCAGTACTTC
CASSSTLTGGYIETQYF
>TRBV18|-|18|TRBD2|TRBJ2-7
TGTGCCAGCTCACCGGGACTAGCGGGAGGGAAGAGCTCCTACGAGCAGTACTTC
CASSPGLAGGKSSYEQYF
>TRBV5-1|-|14|-|TRBJ2-3
TGCGCCAGCAGCCTACCCCCCGTAACAGATACGCAGTATTTT
CASSLPPVTDTQYF
>TRBV14|-|18|-|TRBJ2-1
TGTGCCAGCAGCCAGCTCACTGGACGGAGGAGCTCCTACAATGAGCAGTTCTTC
CASSQLTGRRSSYNEQFF
>TRBV28|once|14|TRBD1|TRBJ2-2
TGTGCCAGCAGTTTATCCGGGACAGGGTGGACGCTGTTTTTT
CASSLSGTGWTLFF
>TRBV18|-|19|TRBD2|TRBJ2-3
TGTGCCAGCTCACCTGCCCGGGAGGGCCTACCACTTAGCACAGATACGCAGTATTTT
CASSPAREGLPLSTDTQYF
>TRBV5-1|-|16|-|TRBJ2-3
TGCGCCAGCAGCCCCAATGGCTACCAGGGGACAGATACGCAGTATTTT
CASSPNGYQGTDTQYF
>TRBV5-4|-|13|TRBD1|TRBJ1-4
TGTGCCAGCAGCCCGGACAGGGGAGAAAAACTGTTTTTT
CASSPDRGEKLFF
>TRBV10-2|-|14|TRBD1|TRBJ2-1
TGCGCCAGCAGTGGCACACAGGGGACCAATGAGCAGTTCTTC
CASSGTQGTNEQFF
>TRBV4-1|-|13|-|TRBJ2-3
TGCGCCAGCGGGTGGCGGGGTGGAGATACGCAGTATTTT
CASGWRGGDTQYF
>TRBV25-1|-|14|TRBD1|TRBJ1-1
TGTGCCAGCAGTAGGACAGGGGCCCATCCTGAAGCTTTCTTT
CASSRTGAHPEAFF
>TRBV28|-|15|-|TRBJ2-5
TGTGCCAGCAGCCCCAAAAGGGGTAGTGGGGAGACCCAGTACTTC
CASSPKRGSGETQYF
>TRBV19|-|17|TRBD1|TRBJ2-7
TGTGCCAGTAGTCTCTGGACTTTCCAGGGGGCAAGCGACGAGCAGTACTTC
CASSLWTFQGASDEQYF
>TRBV10-2|once|14|TRBD1|TRBJ1-1
TGCGCCAGCAGAGATCCGGGACAGGCGACTGAAGCTTTCTTT
CASRDPGQATEAFF